This TCR beta chain emerged from a study of PD-1 blockade in mismatch repair-deficient tumors. General study results and limits: After pembrolizumab, tumor-resident clones rose rapidly, then generally contracted before radiologic responses.

As concerns this clone: Antigen specificity is unknown.

Clones were sequenced by immunoSEQ multiplex PCR, and TCRdb holds only the in-frame ones, with some missing. The top ten hold over 11% of the sample, which has approximately 60,000 clones, around 88% seen once. Every patient had mismatch repair deficiency by PCR or immunohistochemistry. CDR1 is SGHRS, CDR2 YFSETQ, per germline. V lost 0 bases and J 2 bases, leaving 5 bases between the germline ends. This CDR3 has 13 amino acids. This chain uses TRBV5-1 with TRBJ1-2; D remains ambiguous. The receptor was isolated from an adult with mismatch repair-deficient cancer. The material was peripheral blood, obtained 52 weeks after starting pembrolizumab. CDR3 nucleotide sequence: TGCGCCAGCAGCTTGGAGCGGAACTATGGCTACACCTTC. This codes for CASSLERNYGYTF.